The next 31 T cell receptor beta chains were all read from a single sample in a study of T cells in Graves' hyperthyroidism and ophthalmopathy. Amplification of TCR beta CDR3 regions used RNA as the template. The TCR CDR3 was amplified in a first-round RT-PCR using the HTBI primer set. TCRdb recomputed calls from the multiplex PCR reads with MiXCR, one row per CDR3 protein. Seen here are 400,000 to 500,000 distinct CDR3 sequences, roughly 15% observed once, and the top ten hold around 13%. Sequencing was performed on blood. These receptors came from a man between 18 and 29 years old with Graves' ophthalmopathy.

Notes on this clonotype: A much larger clone lies one base from this, so it may be a read error. The V gene is TRBV3-1, the J gene TRBJ1-1, with D perhaps TRBD1 (5 bases). CDR1 LGHDT and CDR2 YNNKEL come from the germline V gene (reference sequence). The CDR3 length is 15 residues. V was cut by 6 bases and J by 0 bases, with 14 bases left in between. The CDR3 nucleotides are TGTGCCAGCAGGAAAGGACATAACGTGAACACTGAAGCTTTCTTT. It codes for CASRKGHNVNTEAFF.

V and J are TRBV5-4 and TRBJ1-2, with a possible D match to TRBD1 (5 bases). Germline CDR1 and CDR2: SGHNT and YYREEE (reference sequence). The CDR3 length is 14 residues. V dropped 7 bases and J dropped 4 bases, with 17 bases sitting between them. CDR3 protein: CASRRGPESYGYTF. The CDR3 DNA reads as TGTGCCAGCCGAAGGGGTCCAGAAAGCTATGGCTACACCTTC.

Details on this clonotype: Given a much more abundant clone one base away, this may be a read error. This chain uses TRBV13 with TRBJ1-4; TRBD1 matches at 7 bases. Germline lookup yields CDR1 PRHDT and CDR2 FYEKMQ (reference sequence). This CDR3 comprises 16 residues. Trimming cost V 0 bases and J 3 bases; bases outside gene matches: 4. The CDR3: CASSLGSGTANEKLFF. The CDR3 nucleotides read TGTGCCAGCAGCTTAGGGTCAGGGACAGCTAATGAAAAACTGTTTTTT.

This clonotype was seen only a few times. A much larger clone lies a single base off, so this may be a read error. The CDR3 does not close with the conserved phenylalanine or tryptophan, likely indicating a read error. The V call is TRBV20-1, the J call TRBJ2-1, with D perhaps TRBD2 (6 bases). The CDR3 sequence is 13 residues long. CDR1 DFQATT and CDR2 SNEGSKA come from the germline V gene (reference sequence). With 7 bases removed from V and 2 bases from J, the gap between germline ends came to 12 bases. The CDR3 nucleotides are TGCAGTGGCTTGCGGGATACCTACAATGAGCAGTTCCTC. This sequence encodes CSGLRDTYNEQFL.

The V gene is TRBV5-6, the J gene TRBJ1-4; 10 bases line up with TRBD1. The CDR3 runs to 16 residues. Looked up from germline, CDR1 is SGHDT and CDR2 is YYEEEE. The V segment lost 4 bases and the J segment 6 bases; nucleotides outside the gene matches: 9. The CDR3 reads CASSRNRDRGYEKLFF. DNA for the CDR3: TGTGCCAGCAGCCGTAACCGGGACAGGGGATATGAAAAACTGTTTTTT.

In this sample, this clonotype turned up many times. The gene calls are TRBV5-1 and TRBJ2-3; tentative D call: TRBD2 (6 bases). Trimming shortened V by 5 bases and J by 0 bases, and 10 bases separated the two germline ends. Germline lookup yields CDR1 SGHRS and CDR2 YFSETQ. CDR3 size: 14 residues. The CDR3 DNA follows: TGCGCCAGCAGGGGCGGGGACAGCACAGATACGCAGTATTTT. It is translated as CASRGGDSTDTQYF.

There are a few counts of this clonotype. The chain employs TRBV18 and TRBJ2-1, with a possible D match to TRBD1 (6 bases). V was pared by 5 bases and J by 5 bases, with 19 bases between. CDR1 and CDR2 from the germline V gene are KGHSH and LQKENI. The CDR3 is 16 amino acids. The CDR3 nucleotides are TGTGCCAGCTCAATAAGTTCCGGGGACATCGACAATGAGCAGTTCTTC. Encoded protein: CASSISSGDIDNEQFF.

In its sample, this clonotype was seen many times. This chain connects TRBV2 to TRBJ2-3; D is undetermined. The CDR3 sequence is 14 residues long. Trimming pared 7 bases from V and 0 bases from J, leaving 11 bases between. The V gene's germline CDR1 is SNHLY and CDR2 FYNNEI. The DNA for the CDR3 is TGTGCCAGCATAGAGCAGACTAGCACAGATACGCAGTATTTT. It specifies CASIEQTSTDTQYF.

This clonotype was seen a handful of times. The chain couples TRBV30 to TRBJ2-2, with 7 bases matching TRBD1. This CDR3 has 14 amino acids. The V and J ends lost 5 bases and 4 bases, in that order; junction bases with no gene match: 7. The germline V gene encodes CDR1 GTSNPN and CDR2 SVGIG (reference sequence). CDR3 sequence (DNA): TGTGCCTGGGACAGGGTTCGAGCCACCGGGGAGCTGTTTTTT. It codes for CAWDRVRATGELFF.

This clonotype was found a few times. V and J are TRBV10-3 and TRBJ2-2, with D tentatively TRBD1 or TRBD2 (5 bases each). Germline-derived CDR1 and CDR2 are ENHRY and SYGVKD. V was shortened by 7 bases and J by 6 bases, with 12 bases between the two germline ends. This CDR3 spans 13 amino acids. In nucleotides, the CDR3 is TGTGCCATCATGGACATCGGGGCCGGGGAGCTGTTTTTT. It specifies CAIMDIGAGELFF.

This clonotype came up a few times. The V gene is TRBV19, the J gene TRBJ2-1; D remains ambiguous. V lost 2 bases and J 7 bases, leaving 18 bases between the germline ends. CDR3 length: 16 residues. Germline assignment: CDR1 LNHDA and CDR2 SQIVND (reference sequence). This CDR3 is CASSISPGWQTNEQFF. The CDR3 DNA is TGTGCCAGTAGTATAAGCCCCGGTTGGCAAACTAATGAGCAGTTCTTC. Variable domain in full (rest from reference TRBV19 and TRBJ2-1): DGGITQSPKYLFRKEGQNVTLSCEQNLNHDAMYWYRQDPGQGLRLIYYSQIVNDFQKGDIAEGYSVSREKKESFPLTVTSAQKNPTAFYLCASSISPGWQTNEQFFGPGTRLTVL.

The V call is TRBV7-9, the J call TRBJ1-1, with D hard to call. This CDR3 comprises 15 residues. Germline V CDR1 and CDR2: SEHNR, FQNEAQ (reference sequence). Trimming removed 4 bases at V and 0 bases at J, with 12 bases between. The CDR3 sequence: CASSSMTPMNTEAFF. As DNA, the CDR3 is TGTGCCAGCAGCTCCATGACACCCATGAACACTGAAGCTTTCTTT. Drawing the rest from reference TRBV7-9 and TRBJ1-1, the complete variable domain is DTGVSQNPRHKITKRGQNVTFRCDPISEHNRLYWYRQTLGQGPEFLTYFQNEAQLEKSRLLSDRFSAERPKGSFSTLEIQRTEQGDSAMYLCASSSMTPMNTEAFFGQGTRLTVV.

This clonotype was recorded at least ten times. The chain is built from TRBV11-3 and TRBJ2-3; TRBD2 aligns across 10 bases. In germline, CDR1 is SGHNT, CDR2 YENEEA. CDR3 length: 14 residues. After removal of 5 bases from V and 10 bases from J, the junction contained 9 bases not matched to a gene. The CDR3 loop is CASSGTSDMGSQYF. CDR3 sequence (DNA): TGTGCCAGCAGCGGGACTAGCGATATGGGGTCGCAGTATTTT.

This clonotype was seen at least ten times. This chain links TRBV10-3 with TRBJ1-1, with D possibly TRBD1 on 6 matching bases. V lost 5 bases to trimming and J lost 1 base, with 11 bases between them. This CDR3 spans 14 amino acids. Germline V gene lookup returns CDR1 ENHRY and CDR2 SYGVKD. The CDR3 bases are TGTGCCATCAGTACCCTAGGGGGGAACACTGAAGCTTTCTTT. It translates to CAISTLGGNTEAFF.

The chain couples TRBV6-1 to TRBJ2-7; D is perhaps TRBD2 (5 bases). V was cut by 3 bases and J by 2 bases, with 14 bases left in between. The CDR3 is 15 amino acids. Germline V gene sequence: CDR1 MNHNS, CDR2 SASEGT. The CDR3 nucleotides are TGTGCCAGCAGTGACGCCGGGGATCCTACCTACGAGCAGTACTTC. The encoded protein is CASSDAGDPTYEQYF.

This clonotype appeared many times. A read error may produce the germline difference seen at one junction end. The rearrangement links TRBV3-1 to TRBJ2-1; possible D gene TRBD1, 6 bases. CDR3 size: 17 residues. Germline CDR1 and CDR2: LGHDT and YNNKEL (reference sequence). CDR3 residues: CVSSQERTGDIYNEQFF. In DNA form, the CDR3 reads TGTGTCAGCAGCCAAGAGAGGACTGGGGACATCTACAATGAGCAGTTCTTC.

The rearrangement uses TRBV6-1 and TRBJ1-5, with D unclear. Germline lookup yields CDR1 MNHNS and CDR2 SASEGT. The CDR3 has 15 amino acids. With 6 bases removed from V and 2 bases from J, the gap between germline ends came to 14 bases. The CDR3 is CASSRQVSGNQPQHF. The CDR3 DNA sequence: TGTGCCAGCAGCCGGCAGGTTTCTGGCAATCAGCCCCAGCATTTT.

A note on this clonotype: With a much larger clone just one base away, this may be a read error. The chain uses TRBV5-6 and TRBJ1-2; D may be TRBD1 (6 bases). The CDR3 length is 13 residues. The V gene's germline CDR1 is SGHDT and CDR2 YYEEEE. The CDR3: CTSSYLTGYGYTF. The CDR3 DNA is TGTACCAGCAGCTATTTGACAGGCTATGGCTACACCTTC.

This clonotype showed up just a few times. The rearrangement uses TRBV6-5 and TRBJ2-3; maybe TRBD2 (5 bases). This CDR3 comprises 11 residues. Germline V CDR1 and CDR2: MNHEY, SVGAGI. The V gene lost 7 bases and the J gene lost 6 bases, with 8 bases spanning the gap. The DNA of the CDR3 is TGTGCCAGCACTTTAGCGGATACGCAGTATTTT. As protein: CASTLADTQYF.

The chain combines TRBV18 with TRBJ2-3; TRBD2 matches at 9 bases. The J segment lost 3 bases and the V segment lost 5 bases, leaving 9 bases of the junction unmatched. The CDR3 totals 16 residues. CDR1 is KGHSH, CDR2 LQKENI, per germline. The CDR3 loop is CASSSRAGGKTDTQYF. CDR3 DNA: TGTGCCAGCTCATCCAGAGCGGGAGGAAAAACAGATACGCAGTATTTT.

The sample holds many counts of this clonotype. The chain has TRBV13 and TRBJ1-1; D is unclear. The V end was cut by 3 bases, the J end by 4 bases, with 9 bases between. The CDR3 is 13 residues long. Germline loops: CDR1 PRHDT, CDR2 FYEKMQ (reference sequence). This CDR3 reads CASSLSLSTEAFF. The CDR3 DNA sequence: TGTGCCAGCAGCTTGAGCCTGAGCACTGAAGCTTTCTTT.

This clonotype has ten or more counts. The V and J genes are TRBV5-1 and TRBJ2-1; TRBD2 matches 9 bases. Per germline, CDR1 SGHRS and CDR2 YFSETQ. J lost 3 bases, V lost 0 bases, and 4 bases had no gene match. CDR3 length: 16 amino acids. The CDR3 DNA follows: TGCGCCAGCAGCTTGGGCGGAGCGGGGGGCTACAATGAGCAGTTCTTC. This sequence encodes CASSLGGAGGYNEQFF.

The chain joins TRBV5-1 to TRBJ1-5; D remains unclear. Germline V gene sequence: CDR1 SGHRS, CDR2 YFSETQ. V lost 0 bases, J lost 0 bases, and 7 bases lay in between. CDR3 size: 15 residues. The CDR3 DNA reads TGCGCCAGCAGCTTGGTTCCAGATAGCAATCAGCCCCAGCATTTT. The encoded protein is CASSLVPDSNQPQHF.

This clonotype was seen a few times. The V and J genes are TRBV5-4 and TRBJ1-2; D not resolved. With 1 base removed from V and 2 bases from J, the gap between germline ends came to 15 bases. CDR1 is SGHNT, CDR2 YYREEE, per germline (reference sequence). The CDR3 covers 16 residues. The CDR3 coding sequence is TGTGCCAGCAGCTTGATCTCCGGCAGGTCCAACTATGGCTACACCTTC. Residues: CASSLISGRSNYGYTF. The full variable domain, its missing parts supplied by reference TRBV5-4 and TRBJ1-2, is ETGVTQSPTHLIKTRGQQVTLRCSSQSGHNTVSWYQQALGQGPQFIFQYYREEENGRGNFPPRFSGLQFPNYSSELNVNALELDDSALYLCASSLISGRSNYGYTFGSGTRLTVV.

There are many counts of this clonotype. This rearrangement joins TRBV2 to TRBJ2-7; D call uncertain. The CDR3 has 12 amino acids. Trimming removed 7 bases from V and 3 bases from J, with 10 bases in between. Germline lookup yields CDR1 SNHLY and CDR2 FYNNEI. CDR3: CASIVEFYEQYF. DNA for the CDR3: TGTGCCAGCATCGTCGAGTTCTACGAGCAGTACTTC.

The chain couples TRBV6-9 to TRBJ1-1, with 10 bases aligning to TRBD1. The V and J ends lost 6 bases and 1 base, in that order; junction bases with no gene match: 5. Germline CDR1 is MNHGY and CDR2 is SVAAGI. The CDR3 consists of 15 residues. The CDR3 loop is CASSGTGAWNTEAFF. DNA of the CDR3: TGTGCCAGCAGCGGGACAGGGGCTTGGAACACTGAAGCTTTCTTT.

The gene calls are TRBV11-2 and TRBJ1-2; 10 bases agree with TRBD1. CDR3 length equals 14 residues. V lost 5 bases, J lost 6 bases, and 6 bases stayed unmatched. Germline V gene data show CDR1 as SGHAT and CDR2 as FQNNGV. The CDR3 nucleotides read TGTGCCAGCAGCAATGACAGGGGGCTAAATGGCTACACCTTC. Protein: CASSNDRGLNGYTF.

In this sample, this clonotype turned up many times. The rearrangement joins TRBV7-9 to TRBJ2-1; D is tentatively TRBD1 or TRBD2 (5 bases each). Germline CDR1 reads SEHNR; CDR2 reads FQNEAQ (reference sequence). The CDR3 totals 13 residues. The germline V and J ends were trimmed by 7 bases and 8 bases, with 15 bases remaining between them. The CDR3 coding sequence is TGTGCCAGCACCTCATCGGGGACGGATGAGCAGTTCTTC. Its protein product is CASTSSGTDEQFF.

This clonotype was seen ten or more times. This chain connects TRBV19 to TRBJ1-4, with TRBD1 identical over 10 bases. The CDR3 runs 14 residues. V was pared by 6 bases and J by 5 bases, with 3 bases of the junction left unmatched. Germline V gene sequence: CDR1 LNHDA, CDR2 SQIVND (reference sequence). CDR3 in amino acids: CASRPGQGNEKLFF. CDR3 DNA sequence: TGTGCCAGTAGGCCGGGACAGGGGAATGAAAAACTGTTTTTT.

This clonotype was detected ten times or more. The rearrangement uses TRBV9 and TRBJ1-2, with D maybe TRBD1 (6 bases). Germline V lookup: CDR1 SGDLS, CDR2 YYNGEE. Trimming stripped 4 bases from V and 8 bases from J, with 18 bases between. The CDR3 is made up of 14 amino acids. CDR3: CASSPQQGRDGYTF. CDR3 DNA: TGTGCCAGCAGCCCCCAACAGGGAAGAGACGGCTACACCTTC. Using reference TRBV9 and TRBJ1-2 for the parts outside the CDR3, the full variable domain is DSGVTQTPKHLITATGQRVTLRCSPRSGDLSVYWYQQSLDQGLQFLIQYYNGEERAKGNILERFSAQQFPDLHSELNLSSLELGDSALYFCASSPQQGRDGYTFGSGTRLTVV.

Only a few counts were recorded for this clonotype. The V and J genes are TRBV7-9 and TRBJ1-1, with 8 bases identical to TRBD1. The V gene end was trimmed by 4 bases and the J gene end by 1 base; junction bases not matched to a gene: 5. Germline V gives CDR1 SEHNR, CDR2 FQNEAQ (reference sequence). CDR3 length equals 15 residues. CDR3 DNA sequence: TGTGCCAGCAGCTCCGGACAGGGCAGGAACACTGAAGCTTTCTTT. Encoded protein: CASSSGQGRNTEAFF.